This T cell receptor (beta chain) was captured by sequencing in a study of shared clonotypes between healthy human individuals (dated by TCRdb to 2020 to 2022). Turning to the overall study: The cohort included three men and two women between 18 and 49 years of age. The study deeply sequenced blood TCR repertoires of several healthy adults to estimate repertoire size and the extent of clonotype sharing between individuals. Each donor's leukapheresis produced roughly between roughly 0.94 and 9.5 billion PBMCs. To increase sequencing depth and limit assay-specific biases, different laboratories used diverse techniques to prepare libraries and sequence TCR repertoires. For each donor, three plates each were used for CD4 naive and CD4 memory, two plates were used for CD8 naive, and one plate was used for CD8 memory. On the study overall, not on this receptor specifically: Sharing across a handful of donors was observed for approximately 5% of naive CD4, 3.5% of naive CD8, about 2.3% of memory CD4, and around 0.4% of memory CD8 clonotypes. The small number of donors limited the genetic and exposure-history diversity represented. Even with the large sequencing depth, rarefaction of the sorted-subset datasets indicated that sequencing was incomplete. Naive subsets generally had larger estimated clonotype richness than memory subsets did. Pairwise subsampling indicated that sequencing depth was expected to affect the degree of clonotype sharing among donors. Higher generation probabilities were observed for clonotypes shared by all four sorted-subset donors than for non-shared clonotypes. Sampling was restricted to blood, and TCR repertoires in tissues likely differ from the TCR repertoires found in blood.

The donors were healthy, HIV-negative adults who had no recently reported acute infections or vaccinations. Every donor was a Caucasian adult living in Nashville, Tennessee, USA. CD4+ T cells were enriched through magnetic negative selection, after which naive cells were positively selected on CD45RA and the remaining negative fraction served as the memory subset. After blood collection by leukapheresis, PBMCs were isolated using Ficoll-Histopaque density gradient centrifugation and then cryopreserved in the vapor phase of liquid nitrogen. Analytical flow cytometry was used to check the purity and quantity of every magnetically sorted T cell population. Each sorted fraction had its genomic DNA isolated and then quantified by UV absorbance on a Nanodrop 2000c. Concerning this clone itself: There is no known antigen for this receptor. No qualities accompany the bases; no much larger clone lies one base away.

Using the deep immunoSEQ assay, TCR CDR3 regions were amplified from genomic DNA by multiplex PCR. Extracted genomic DNA from each cell subset was spread evenly across all wells of several immunoSEQ 96-well plates, with each plate serving as a replicate. For sorted subsets, each replicate PCR was loaded with approximately 0.2 ug genomic DNA, equivalent to some 27,000 T cell genomes. Purified libraries were quantified with a Qubit 3.0 fluorometer, sized on a Bioanalyzer 2100, and re-quantified with the KAPA Library Quantification kit. Each immunoSEQ 96-well plate was sequenced on its own single-read 150-cycle Illumina NextSeq 550 flow cell. From the authors' description of their analysis: The immunoSEQ output contained only junctional sequences without quality scores, so filtering could not match that applied to full-length reads. To assign V/J genes and CDR3, sequences were annotated using PyIR, a Python wrapper for IgBLAST v1.9, with IMGT germline references. Any read was removed if the V/J assignment was weak (E-value above 1e-6), the CDR3 was missing, or the read contained stop codons, out-of-frame junctions, or ambiguous translated residues. V3J clonotypes were defined by identical inferred V gene, J gene, and CDR3 amino acid sequence. The percentage overlap between two repertoires was calculated by dividing the number of shared unique clonotypes by the size of the smaller repertoire. Three approaches were used to assess repertoire richness: RTK rarefaction, the Chao1 estimator, and Recon v2.1 estimates of unobserved clonotypes. For all TCRbeta clonotypes obtained by the gDNA method from a handful of donors, generation probabilities were computed with OLGA. TCRdb stores this immuneACCESS table with in-frame sequences only. Part of the clones is absent; in the studies checked, under half of the shortfall reflects unresolved V genes, and no reason is known for the rest. The DNA was the basis for D and trimming; V, J and clone size are from that table. This sample comprises under 2.5 million clones, 85% to 95% of them detected only once. Around 0.35% of the sample comes from the top ten.

Between the V and J ends, shortened by 0 bases and 0 bases respectively, the junction contains 20 bases. The CDR3 spans 19 residues, from the cysteine through the phenylalanine. The CDR3 DNA has 57 bases and is translated from base 1. According to the germline V gene, CDR1 reads LGHNT and CDR2 reads FRNRAP. The sequencing sample was made of naive CD4+ T cells from PBMCs. Sample cell subset or site, as interpreted from the label and publication: CD45RA+ positively selected. This clonotype was sampled from a young man in good health. Some clones in this sample may be carry-over from other donors' samples. Recombination joined TRBV12-5 with TRBJ1-1; possibly the D gene is TRBD1, per 6 matching bases. The DNA sequence is given as TGTGCTAGTGGTTTGGTACAGGGCCTCCAGGATAAAATGAACACTGAAGCTTTCTTT. Its product reads: CASGLVQGLQDKMNTEAFF. The CDR3, completed at both ends by the reference TRBV12-5 and TRBJ1-1 genes, gives the full variable domain DARVTQTPRHKVTEMGQEVTMRCQPILGHNTVFWYRQTMMQGLELLAYFRNRAPLDDSGMPKDRFSAEMPDATLATLKIQPSEPRDSAVYFCASGLVQGLQDKMNTEAFFGQGTRLTVV.